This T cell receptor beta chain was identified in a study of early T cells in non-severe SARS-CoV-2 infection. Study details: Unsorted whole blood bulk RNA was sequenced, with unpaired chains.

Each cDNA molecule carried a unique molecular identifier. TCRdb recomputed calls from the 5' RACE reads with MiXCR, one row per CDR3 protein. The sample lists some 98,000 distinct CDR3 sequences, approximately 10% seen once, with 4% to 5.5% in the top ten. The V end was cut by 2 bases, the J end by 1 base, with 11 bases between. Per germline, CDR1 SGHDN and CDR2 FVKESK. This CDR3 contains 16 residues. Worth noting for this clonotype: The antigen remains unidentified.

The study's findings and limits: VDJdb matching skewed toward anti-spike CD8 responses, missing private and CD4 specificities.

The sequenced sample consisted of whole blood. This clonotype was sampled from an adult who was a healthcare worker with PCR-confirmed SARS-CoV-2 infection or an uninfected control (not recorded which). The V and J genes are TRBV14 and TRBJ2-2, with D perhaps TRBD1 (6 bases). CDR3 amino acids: CASSQFPGQNTGELFF. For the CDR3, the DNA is TGTGCCAGCAGCCAATTCCCGGGACAGAACACCGGGGAGCTGTTTTTT.